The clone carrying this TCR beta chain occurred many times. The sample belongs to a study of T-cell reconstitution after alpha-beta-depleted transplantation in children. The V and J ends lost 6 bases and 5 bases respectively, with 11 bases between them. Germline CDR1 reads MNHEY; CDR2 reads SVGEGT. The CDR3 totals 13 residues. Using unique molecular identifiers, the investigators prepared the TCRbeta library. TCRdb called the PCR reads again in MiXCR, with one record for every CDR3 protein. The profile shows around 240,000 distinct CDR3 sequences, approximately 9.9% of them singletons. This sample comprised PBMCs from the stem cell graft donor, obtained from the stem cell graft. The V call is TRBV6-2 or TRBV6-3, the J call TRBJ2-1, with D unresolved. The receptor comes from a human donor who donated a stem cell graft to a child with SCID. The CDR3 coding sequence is TGTGCCAGCAGCCGAAGAGGAAACAATGAGCAGTTCTTC. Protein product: CASSRRGNNEQFF.